This paragraph covers one T cell receptor beta chain sequence. What it recognizes is unknown. PCR involved 60 Vbeta and 13 Jbeta primers. Clones were sequenced by immunoSEQ multiplex PCR, and TCRdb holds only the in-frame ones, with some missing. The table includes under 100,000 clones, under 80% detected once. The sample comes from a study of cytomegalovirus exposure and HLA in healthy donors. General study results and limits: A later analysis associated around 17,000 TCR beta sequences with HLA alleles at a 0.05 false discovery rate.

Germline V gene lookup returns CDR1 SSHAT and CDR2 FNYEAQ (reference sequence). This CDR3 spans 14 amino acids. The V and J ends lost 5 bases and 7 bases respectively, with 15 bases between them. The TCR was taken from a human donor in good health. The sequenced sample consisted of PBMCs. The chain recombines TRBV7-7 with TRBJ2-1; TRBD2 might be the D (6 bases). CDR3 residues: CASSNGPGGNEQFF. The DNA of the CDR3 is TGTGCCAGCAGCAACGGCCCAGGAGGGAATGAGCAGTTCTTC.